This entry describes one T cell receptor (beta chain). In the original analysis: Estimation of nucleated cell counts relied on the amplification of reference gene primers. Profiling relied on immunoSEQ multiplex PCR, and the TCRdb table lists in-frame clones only, not all of them. V, J and clone size are those of that table, while D and trimming were read from the DNA. The profile shows 200,000 to 300,000 clones, approximately 90% of them singletons. Resolution of symptoms, clearance, or two negative PCRs was present in recovered Cohort 3 donors. This record belongs to a study of blood T cell repertoires in COVID-19. This TCR came from a woman aged 25 to 39 who had recovered from COVID-19. Sequencing was performed on PBMCs or T cells enriched from blood (not recorded which).

This CDR3 is CASSLTGLGTEAFF. DNA for the CDR3: TGTGCCAGCAGCCTCACAGGGTTGGGCACTGAAGCTTTCTTT. The V call is TRBV3-1 (or the pseudogene TRBV3-2), the J call TRBJ1-1, with a possible D match to TRBD1 (6 bases). CDR3 length: 14 residues. Germline V gene data show CDR1 as LGHDT and CDR2 as YNNKEL (reference sequence). The V end was cut by 4 bases, the J end by 4 bases, with 13 bases between.